The present T cell receptor beta chain was sequenced within a study of cytomegalovirus exposure and HLA in healthy donors. About the study: A later analysis reported the same platform for the roughly 120 validation repertoires and the roughly 700 first-cohort repertoires. Study outcomes and limitations: The tendency of first-cohort TCR clusters to co-occur in the roughly 120 validation repertoires was identified by a subsequent analysis. Reports credit the classifier with highly specific, highly sensitive diagnosis of cytomegalovirus status.

Comments on this clone: Its antigen is still unknown.

Per germline, CDR1 SGHRS and CDR2 YFSETQ. V was shortened by 7 bases and J by 4 bases, with 14 bases between the two germline ends. CDR3 length: 13 amino acids. TCRdb's copy holds only in-frame clones and misses some; the assay was immunoSEQ multiplex PCR. The data show tens of thousands of clones, with about 96% seen just once and over 0.7% held by the top ten. The chain employs TRBV5-1 and TRBJ1-2; D might be TRBD1 (6 bases). Sequenced: PBMCs. This sequence originates from a man younger than 35 in good health and CMV-seronegative. For the CDR3, the DNA is TGCGCCAGCCATCGAGAGGACAGCTATGGCTACACCTTC. Translated, it gives CASHREDSYGYTF.